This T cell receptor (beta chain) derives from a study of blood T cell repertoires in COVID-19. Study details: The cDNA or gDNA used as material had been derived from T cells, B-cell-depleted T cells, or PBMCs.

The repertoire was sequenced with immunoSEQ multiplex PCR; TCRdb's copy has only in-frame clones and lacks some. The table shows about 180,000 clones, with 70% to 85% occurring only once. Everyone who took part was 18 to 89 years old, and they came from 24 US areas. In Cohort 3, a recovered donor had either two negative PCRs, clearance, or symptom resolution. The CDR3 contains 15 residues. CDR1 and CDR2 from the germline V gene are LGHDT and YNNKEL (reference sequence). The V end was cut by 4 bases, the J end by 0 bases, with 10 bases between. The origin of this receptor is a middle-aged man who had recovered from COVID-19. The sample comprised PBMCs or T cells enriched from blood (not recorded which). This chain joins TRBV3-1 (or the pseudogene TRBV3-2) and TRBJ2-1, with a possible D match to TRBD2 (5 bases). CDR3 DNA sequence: TGTGCCAGCAGCCTCTCTGGGAGCTCCTACAATGAGCAGTTCTTC. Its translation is CASSLSGSSYNEQFF.